The T cell receptor beta chain under discussion was sequenced for a study of CD8 T cells in ankylosing spondylitis. 5'-RACE, quantitative and with molecular barcodes, yielded the TCR beta libraries. TCRdb reprocessed the 5' RACE reads with MiXCR, giving one entry per CDR3 protein. The sample holds 340,000 or so distinct CDR3 sequences, approximately 14% seen once. With regard to this clonotype: Its antigen is unknown.

The V gene's germline CDR1 is SGHVS and CDR2 FQNEAQ. The CDR3 runs to 20 residues. With V trimmed by 4 bases and J by 0 bases, 13 bases remained unmatched. Findings of the study overall: A TCR beta motif of 7 to 9 highly homologous variants seemed to mark ankylosing spondylitis blood. The clones that were linked to disease were reported to be significantly enriched in matched synovial fluid samples from ankylosing spondylitis patients.

This TCR was sampled from a male donor with ankylosing spondylitis or in good health (not recorded which). The specimen was blood, either unsorted or a sorted T cell fraction (not recorded which). This chain connects TRBV7-8 to TRBJ2-4; 12 bases fit TRBD2. The CDR3 sequence: CASSSLAGGPSQLAKNIQYF. The CDR3 nucleotides read TGTGCCAGCAGCTCCCTAGCGGGAGGGCCGTCTCAGTTAGCCAAAAACATTCAGTACTTC.